In its sample, the clone carrying this TCR beta chain was seen once. The target antigen is unknown. This entry belongs to a study of Ad26.COV2.S vaccination and SARS-CoV-2 variants. Background on the study: Ad26.COV2.S, an intramuscular injection, was given once or twice 56 days apart. Study-level points and caveats: Similar non-spike TCR breadth was observed in recipients of vaccine and of placebo.

Sample treatment: roughly 20 received Ad26.COV2.S at low or high dose, single or two shots; about 5 received placebo; per-sample allocation not given. On day 63 after the first injection, vaccine and placebo recipients gave samples. Using immunoSEQ multiplex PCR, the repertoire was profiled, and TCRdb retains in-frame clones only, with some absent. The data contain roughly 420,000 clones, roughly nine tenths of them singletons. The CDR3 covers 13 residues. Germline-derived CDR1 and CDR2 are SQVTM and ANQGSEA. Trimming removed 3 bases at V and 3 bases at J, with 11 bases between. This chain joins TRBV29-1 and TRBJ2-5, with D possibly TRBD2 on 5 matching bases. The specimen comprised peripheral blood, sampled in a trial of Ad26.COV2.S vaccine versus placebo. This sequence originates from a person between 18 and 59 years old who received the Ad26.COV2.S COVID-19 vaccine or a placebo. The CDR3 bases are TGCAGCGTTGACACCGGGATGAAAGAGACCCAGTACTTC. Its translation is CSVDTGMKETQYF.